The 23 T cell receptor beta chains given below trace back to one sample, sequenced in a study of metastatic and nonmetastatic thyroid tumors. TCRdb reprocessed the PCR reads via MiXCR. Here the sample spans some 41,000 clones, 25% to 30% being singletons. Every patient was untreated before thyroid surgery. The sample consisted of blood. The receptors derive from a male donor with papillary thyroid cancer or a benign thyroid nodule (not recorded which). Some clones in this sample may be carry-over from other donors' samples.

The chain joins TRBV6-1 to TRBJ2-1, with 7 bases that match TRBD2. The CDR3 covers 15 residues. In germline, CDR1 is MNHNS, CDR2 SASEGT. J lost 0 bases, V lost 10 bases, and 9 bases had no gene match. CDR3 in amino acids: CAIIRLASSYNEQFF. DNA of the CDR3: TGTGCCATCATAAGACTAGCCAGCTCCTACAATGAGCAGTTCTTC.

In this sample, this clone turned up a few times. The chain has TRBV6-1 and TRBJ2-1; D perhaps matches TRBD1 (6 bases). V was clipped by 4 bases and J by 10 bases, with 20 bases between them. The CDR3 has 15 amino acids. From germline, CDR1 is MNHNS and CDR2 SASEGT. CDR3 bases: TGTGCCAGCAGTGGCGGACAGATCTATACAAACGAGCAGTTCTTC. This gives the protein CASSGGQIYTNEQFF.

At least ten counts were recorded for this clone. This chain uses TRBV6-5 with TRBJ1-4; 8 bases are shared with TRBD1. Looked up from germline, CDR1 is MNHEY and CDR2 is SVGAGI. V was pared by 2 bases and J by 7 bases, with 9 bases of the junction left unmatched. This CDR3 contains 16 residues. The CDR3 region is CASSYDPRGPGEKLFF. The DNA for the CDR3 is TGTGCCAGCAGTTACGACCCCAGGGGGCCGGGTGAAAAACTGTTTTTT.

This clone was seen at least ten times. The chain carries TRBV24-1 and TRBJ2-5; 9 nucleotides align to TRBD2. Germline V gene data show CDR1 as KGHDR and CDR2 as SFDVKD. V gave up 3 bases and J gave up 5 bases; unmatched junction bases: 3. The CDR3 totals 14 residues. As DNA, the CDR3 is TGTGCCACCAGTGATAGCGGACTAGCGGAGACCCAGTACTTC. Translating it yields CATSDSGLAETQYF.

This clone was counted a few times. The chain combines TRBV6-2 or TRBV6-3 with TRBJ2-3; TRBD2 matches 7 bases. Germline V gene lookup returns CDR1 MNHEY and CDR2 SVGEGT. Unmatched junction bases numbered 9, after V lost 8 bases and J lost 1 base. The CDR3 is 15 residues long. The CDR3 DNA reads as TGTGCCAGCCTCCCAGGCGGGAGTGGCACAGATACGCAGTATTTT. It codes for CASLPGGSGTDTQYF.

The rearrangement joins TRBV12-3 or TRBV12-4 to TRBJ2-3, with 8 nucleotides matching TRBD2. The CDR3 totals 18 residues. V dropped 7 bases and J dropped 1; count of bases not matched to a gene: 16. CDR3 DNA sequence: TGTGCCAGCACCCCGATCGCTAGCGGGTGGTCCGGCACAGATACGCAGTATTTT. It translates to CASTPIASGWSGTDTQYF.

In the case of this clone: The junction differs from germline at one of its ends, possibly a read error. This chain connects TRBV27 to TRBJ2-7, with D possibly being TRBD2 (6 bases). CDR3 length: 15 amino acids. Germline CDR1 MNHEY, CDR2 SMNVEV (reference sequence). CDR3 amino acids: CDSSPSRSGRNEQYF. CDR3 in DNA: TGTGACAGCAGTCCCTCTAGGTCAGGGAGGAACGAGCAGTACTTC.

The chain uses TRBV6-1 and TRBJ2-3; the match to TRBD2 covers 13 bases. V dropped 7 bases and J dropped 2; count of bases not matched to a gene: 3. Germline assignment: CDR1 MNHNS and CDR2 SASEGT. This CDR3 comprises 15 residues. Written as DNA, the CDR3 is TGTGCCAGCACCGGGACTAGCGGGATCACAGATACGCAGTATTTT. Its translation: CASTGTSGITDTQYF.

As for this clone: Germline is not matched at one junction end, which may reflect a read error. The chain recombines TRBV11-2 with TRBJ2-1, with D perhaps matching TRBD2 (5 bases). Germline loops: CDR1 SGHAT, CDR2 FQNNGV. This CDR3 region has 17 residues. The CDR3 region is CASSLTGGWFLYNEQLF. DNA for the CDR3: TGTGCCAGCAGCTTGACCGGCGGGTGGTTTCTCTACAATGAGCAGCTCTTC.

This clone was detected many times. In nucleotides, the CDR3 is TGTGCCATCAGGGATAACAGGGACACCGGGGAGCTGTTTTTT. Protein product: CAIRDNRDTGELFF. This chain joins TRBV10-3 and TRBJ2-2, with D tentatively TRBD1 (6 bases). Trimming removed 6 bases from V and 3 bases from J, with 11 bases in between. Germline values: CDR1 ENHRY, CDR2 SYGVKD. The CDR3 is 14 residues long.

Only one count was recorded for this clone. The chain carries TRBV30 and TRBJ2-5; no firm D call. The CDR3 is 11 residues long. The germline CDR1 and CDR2 sequences are GTSNPN and SVGIG (reference sequence). Between the trimmed V and J ends, which lost 7 bases and 5 bases, there was a span of 11 bases. CDR3 nucleotides: TGTGCCTTGATAAGTGCGGAGACCCAGTACTTC. It encodes CALISAETQYF.

The table lists this clone with many counts. V and J are TRBV28 and TRBJ1-2, with D possibly TRBD1 on 6 matching bases. Trimming pared 1 base from V and 12 bases from J, leaving 9 bases between. This CDR3 has 11 residues. Germline-derived CDR1 and CDR2 are MDHEN and SYDVKM. CDR3 DNA sequence: TGTGCCAGCAGTTTATTGGGGGCCGACACCTTC. This encodes CASSLLGADTF.

About this clone itself: This may arise from a read error, as a much more abundant clone is one base away. V gene TRBV10-1 combines with J gene TRBJ2-3; tentative D call: TRBD2 (6 bases). Trimming removed 11 bases from V and 5 bases from J, with 20 bases in between. The CDR3 sequence is 14 residues long. Germline V gene sequence: CDR1 WNHNN, CDR2 SYGVQD (reference sequence). CDR3 sequence: CAASEAGSGDTQYF. The CDR3 nucleotides are TGCGCCGCCAGTGAGGCGGGGTCCGGAGATACGCAGTATTTT.

The chain carries TRBV6-1 and TRBJ1-1, with D uncertain. The CDR3 has 12 amino acids. Germline V lookup: CDR1 MNHNS, CDR2 SASEGT. V was clipped by 1 base and J by 10 bases, with 10 bases between them. CDR3 region: CASSEGPQGAFF. The CDR3 nucleotides are TGTGCCAGCAGTGAAGGGCCCCAAGGAGCTTTCTTT.

This chain uses TRBV6-1 with TRBJ2-1, with 8 nucleotides matching TRBD1. Losses at the gene ends were 6 bases for V and 10 bases for J; bases not matched to a gene: 17. The CDR3 sequence is 16 residues long. The germline CDR1 and CDR2 sequences are MNHNS and SASEGT. In DNA form, the CDR3 reads TGTGCCAGCAGGTTGTCTTGGACAGGGTTCGTCTGGGAGCAGTTCTTC. Its protein is CASRLSWTGFVWEQFF.

By share, this clone counts as medium-sized. The rearrangement joins TRBV28 to TRBJ2-7; D gene uncertain. Germline lookup yields CDR1 MDHEN and CDR2 SYDVKM. The length of the CDR3 is 13 residues. Trimming took off 3 bases at V and 3 bases at J, with 9 bases between the two ends. The CDR3 sequence is CASSFVNLYEQYF. DNA for the CDR3: TGTGCCAGCAGTTTTGTTAACCTCTACGAGCAGTACTTC.

CDR3 nucleotides: TGTGCCAGCAGCTATAACCGGGGCAACACTGAAGCTTTCTTT. Protein: CASSYNRGNTEAFF. The chain couples TRBV13 to TRBJ1-1; maybe TRBD1 (5 bases). Per germline, CDR1 PRHDT and CDR2 FYEKMQ (reference sequence). V dropped 4 bases and J dropped 2 bases, with 11 bases sitting between them. The CDR3 totals 14 residues.

The chain combines TRBV7-3 with TRBJ2-1, with D possibly being TRBD2 (5 bases). V was pared by 5 bases and J by 3 bases, with 20 bases between. Germline V gene data show CDR1 as SGHTA and CDR2 as FQGTGA. The CDR3 loop spans 17 amino acids. The CDR3 nucleotides are TGTGCCAGCAGCCTATTCGTTGTTAGCGCGGACTACAATGAGCAGTTCTTC. This codes for CASSLFVVSADYNEQFF.

The chain joins TRBV19 to TRBJ2-1, with D unresolved. V dropped 4 bases and J dropped 8 bases, with 15 bases sitting between them. From germline, CDR1 is LNHDA and CDR2 SQIVND (reference sequence). The CDR3 consists of 14 residues. The CDR3 region is CASSTHSSADEQFF. The DNA of the CDR3 is TGTGCCAGTAGTACTCATAGTTCGGCGGATGAGCAGTTCTTC.

The DNA for the CDR3 is TGTGCCAGCAGCCAATGTCACCGACGCGGAGTGCCTGGAAACACCATATATTTT. This sequence encodes CASSQCHRRGVPGNTIYF. The chain carries TRBV3-1 and TRBJ1-3; D ambiguous. The germline V gene has CDR1 LGHDT and CDR2 YNNKEL (reference sequence). The CDR3 has 18 residues. Trimming removed 2 bases from V and 2 bases from J, with 19 bases in between.

This clone was seen a handful of times. This may be a read error, as it is one base from a much larger clone. This specimen includes other DNA sequences encoding the same CDR3. The chain links TRBV9 to TRBJ2-1; tentatively, D is TRBD1 or TRBD2 (5 bases each). Between the trimmed V and J ends, which lost 4 bases and 10 bases, there was a span of 15 bases. This CDR3 has 13 amino acids. Germline V gene data show CDR1 as SGDLS and CDR2 as YYNGEE. The DNA for the CDR3 is TGTGCCAGCAGCCCCGCAGACTGGGACGAGCAGTTCTTC. Protein sequence: CASSPADWDEQFF.

Notes on this clone: The germline gene is not matched at one end of the junction; a read error may be the cause. The V gene is TRBV28, the J gene TRBJ1-4, with 8 bases matching TRBD1. Germline V gene lookup returns CDR1 MDHEN and CDR2 SYDVKM. The CDR3 totals 15 residues. CDR3 residues: CASSCQGASSEKLIF. DNA for the CDR3: TGTGCCAGCAGTTGTCAGGGGGCATCAAGTGAAAAACTGATTTTT.

This clone was detected many times. The chain joins TRBV5-4 to TRBJ2-5; 9 bases are shared with TRBD1. Germline lookup yields CDR1 SGHNT and CDR2 YYREEE (reference sequence). V was clipped by 0 bases and J by 4 bases; unmatched bases: 7. This CDR3 comprises 16 residues. This chain's CDR3 is CASSLGKTGGAETQYF. CDR3 nucleotide sequence: TGTGCCAGCAGCTTGGGAAAAACAGGGGGCGCAGAGACCCAGTACTTC.